This TCR beta chain is drawn from a study of early T cells in non-severe SARS-CoV-2 infection (dated by TCRdb to the early 2020s). In the study overall: Because TCR sequencing relied on bulk RNA taken from unsorted whole blood, pairing of alpha and beta chains was not possible. Overall results and qualifications from the work: VDJdb matching was skewed toward anti-spike CD8 responses, so virus-specific expansions were likely underestimated and private and CD4 specificities were missed.

The germline V gene yields LGHNA for CDR1 and YSLEER for CDR2. The CDR3 holds 15 amino acids from the cysteine to the phenylalanine. The CDR3 DNA has 45 bases and is translated from base 1. Between the V and J ends, shortened by 0 bases and 0 bases respectively, the junction contains 9 bases. The library relied on 5' RACE. Sequencing used a NextSeq 500. In the TCR library protocol, unique molecular identifiers were attached to individual cDNA molecules to correct for PCR bias and sequencing error. Sequencing covered both TCR alpha and beta chains, and within each sample the abundances of alpha and beta sequences were tightly co-correlated. The study's own analysis went as follows. V gene, J gene and CDR3 annotation of TCR sequences was performed with Decombinator V4. TCRs were defined as expanded if a significant change between any two time points was detected under a Poisson model with p below 0.0001. TCR abundances were normalised to the total number of TCRs sequenced per sample and were expressed as counts per million. MAIT TCRs were defined by TRAV1-2 paired with TRAJ12, TRAJ20 or TRAJ33, and iNKT TCRs by TRAV10 paired with TRAJ18. VDJdb, accessed on 1 November 2021, was searched for TCRs annotated for CMV, EBV and SARS-CoV-2, and TCRs annotated for more than one antigen were excluded. Through fastp at Q25 and MiXCR, TCRdb rebuilt clones from the public reads, retaining in-frame beta chains. All rows with the same CDR3 protein become a single entry with the most common DNA and genes. The V and J calls follow TCRdb's processing rather than the paper's. The sample contains roughly 51,000 distinct CDR3 sequences, 7.7% of them found a single time. The top ten clones comprise roughly a tenth of the sample.

This clonotype came up many times. The specificity of this receptor is unknown. Base-call qualities are not available, and no considerably larger clone is one nucleotide away. The study was a case-control design nested within a healthcare worker cohort in London, UK, with weekly nasopharyngeal swab PCR tests and blood sampling. Between 23 and 31 March 2020, the week of the UK lockdown, healthcare workers were enrolled and then followed up weekly for as long as 16 weeks. This sequence uses TRBV4-3 and TRBJ2-7; TRBD1 could be the D gene, as 6 bases match. The TCR sequence derives from an adult who was a healthcare worker with PCR-confirmed SARS-CoV-2 infection or an uninfected control (not recorded which). The input for sequencing was whole blood, taken at baseline. The DNA sequence follows: TGCGCCAGCAGCCAAGAAGACAGGAGCTCCTACGAGCAGTACTTC. Translated, it gives CASSQEDRSSYEQYF.